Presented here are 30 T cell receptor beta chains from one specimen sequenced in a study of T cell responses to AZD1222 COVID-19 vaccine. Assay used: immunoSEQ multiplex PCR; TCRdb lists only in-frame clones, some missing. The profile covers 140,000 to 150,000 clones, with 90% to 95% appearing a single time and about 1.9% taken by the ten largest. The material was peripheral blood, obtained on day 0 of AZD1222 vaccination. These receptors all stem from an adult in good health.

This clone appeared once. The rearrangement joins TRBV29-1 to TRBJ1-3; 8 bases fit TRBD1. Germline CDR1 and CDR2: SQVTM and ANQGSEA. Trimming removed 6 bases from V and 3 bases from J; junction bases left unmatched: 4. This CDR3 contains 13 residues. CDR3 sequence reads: CSVAGTGGNTIYF. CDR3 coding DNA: TGCAGCGTCGCGGGGACAGGTGGAAACACCATATATTTT.

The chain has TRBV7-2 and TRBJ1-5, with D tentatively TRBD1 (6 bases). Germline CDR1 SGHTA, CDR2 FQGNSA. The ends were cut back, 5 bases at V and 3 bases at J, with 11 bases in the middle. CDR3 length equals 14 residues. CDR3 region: CASSQQGVNQPQHF. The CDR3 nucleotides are TGTGCCAGCAGCCAACAGGGAGTCAATCAGCCCCAGCATTTT.

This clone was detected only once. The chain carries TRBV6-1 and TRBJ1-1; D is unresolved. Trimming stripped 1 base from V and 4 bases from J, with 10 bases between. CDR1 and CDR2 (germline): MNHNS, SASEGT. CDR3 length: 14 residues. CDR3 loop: CASSEGWAGTEAFF. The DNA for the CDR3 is TGTGCCAGCAGTGAAGGGTGGGCCGGCACTGAAGCTTTCTTT.

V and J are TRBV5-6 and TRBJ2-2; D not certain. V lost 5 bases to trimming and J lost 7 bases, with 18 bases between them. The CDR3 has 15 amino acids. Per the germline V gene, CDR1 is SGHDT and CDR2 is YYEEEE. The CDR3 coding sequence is TGTGCCAGCAGTTTCGGACCCGGGTTTAGCGGGGAGCTGTTTTTT. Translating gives CASSFGPGFSGELFF.

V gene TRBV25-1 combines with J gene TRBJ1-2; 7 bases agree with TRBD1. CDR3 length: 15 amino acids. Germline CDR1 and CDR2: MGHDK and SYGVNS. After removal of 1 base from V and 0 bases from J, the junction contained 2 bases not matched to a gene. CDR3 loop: CASSEWDRPNYGYTF. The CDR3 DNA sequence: TGTGCCAGCAGTGAATGGGACAGACCTAACTATGGCTACACCTTC.

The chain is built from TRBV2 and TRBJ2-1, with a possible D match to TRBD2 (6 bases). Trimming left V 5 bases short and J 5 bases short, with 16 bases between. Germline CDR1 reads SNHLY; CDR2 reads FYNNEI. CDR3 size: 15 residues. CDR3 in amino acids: CASSPAGLLNNEQFF. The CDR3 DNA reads TGTGCCAGCAGTCCTGCGGGACTCCTCAACAATGAGCAGTTCTTC.

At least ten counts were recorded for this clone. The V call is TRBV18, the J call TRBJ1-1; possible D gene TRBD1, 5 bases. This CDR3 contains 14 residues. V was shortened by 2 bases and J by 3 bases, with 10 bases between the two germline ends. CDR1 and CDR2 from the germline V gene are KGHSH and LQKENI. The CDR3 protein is CASSPLGVDTEAFF. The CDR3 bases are TGTGCCAGCTCACCATTGGGGGTAGACACTGAAGCTTTCTTT.

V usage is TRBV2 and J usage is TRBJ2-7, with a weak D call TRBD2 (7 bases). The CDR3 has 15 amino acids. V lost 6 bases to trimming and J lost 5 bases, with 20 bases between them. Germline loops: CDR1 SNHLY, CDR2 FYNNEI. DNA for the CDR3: TGTGCCAGCAGGGGGGGGCTTGGCAGGAGGAACGAGCAGTACTTC. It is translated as CASRGGLGRRNEQYF.

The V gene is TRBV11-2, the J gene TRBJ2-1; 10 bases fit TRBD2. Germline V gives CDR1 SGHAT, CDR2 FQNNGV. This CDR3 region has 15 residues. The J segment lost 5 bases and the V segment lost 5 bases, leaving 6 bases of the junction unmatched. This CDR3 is CASSRASGGNNEQFF. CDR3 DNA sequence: TGTGCCAGCAGCCGAGCTAGCGGGGGAAACAATGAGCAGTTCTTC. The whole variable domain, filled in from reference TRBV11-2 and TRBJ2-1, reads EAGVAQSPRYKIIEKRQSVAFWCNPISGHATLYWYQQILGQGPKLLIQFQNNGVVDDSQLPKDRFSAERLKGVDSTLKIQPAKLEDSAVYLCASSRASGGNNEQFFGPGTRLTVL.

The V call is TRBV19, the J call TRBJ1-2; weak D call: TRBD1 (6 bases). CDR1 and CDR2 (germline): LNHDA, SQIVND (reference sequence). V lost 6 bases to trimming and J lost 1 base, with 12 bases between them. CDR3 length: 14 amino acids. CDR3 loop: CASRRDNYNYGYTF. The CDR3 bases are TGTGCCAGTAGGCGGGACAACTATAACTATGGCTACACCTTC. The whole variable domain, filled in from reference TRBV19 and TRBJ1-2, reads DGGITQSPKYLFRKEGQNVTLSCEQNLNHDAMYWYRQDPGQGLRLIYYSQIVNDFQKGDIAEGYSVSREKKESFPLTVTSAQKNPTAFYLCASRRDNYNYGYTFGSGTRLTVV.

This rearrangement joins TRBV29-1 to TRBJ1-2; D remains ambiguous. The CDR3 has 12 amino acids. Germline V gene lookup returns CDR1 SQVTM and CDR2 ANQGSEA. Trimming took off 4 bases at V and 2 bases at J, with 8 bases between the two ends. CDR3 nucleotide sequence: TGCAGCGTTGCCTTCGAAAACTATGGCTACACCTTC. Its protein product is CSVAFENYGYTF.

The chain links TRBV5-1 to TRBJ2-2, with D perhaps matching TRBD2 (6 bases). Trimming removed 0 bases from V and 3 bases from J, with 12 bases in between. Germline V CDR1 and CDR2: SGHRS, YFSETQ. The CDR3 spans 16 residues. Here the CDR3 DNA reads TGCGCCAGCAGCTTGGTGGATCTAGCGCACACCGGGGAGCTGTTTTTT. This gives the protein CASSLVDLAHTGELFF.

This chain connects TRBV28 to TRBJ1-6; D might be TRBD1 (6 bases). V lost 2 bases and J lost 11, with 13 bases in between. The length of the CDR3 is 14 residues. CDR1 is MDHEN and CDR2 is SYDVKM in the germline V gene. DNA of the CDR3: TGTGCCAGCAGTTTAGAACAGGGTCGGCCACCCCTCCACTTT. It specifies CASSLEQGRPPLHF.

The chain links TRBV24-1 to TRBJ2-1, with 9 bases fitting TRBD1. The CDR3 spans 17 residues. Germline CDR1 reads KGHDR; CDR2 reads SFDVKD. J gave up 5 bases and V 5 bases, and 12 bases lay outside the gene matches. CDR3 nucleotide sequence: TGTGCCACCAGTGCCTCATCCGGGACAGGGAGTCACAATGAGCAGTTCTTC. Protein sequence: CATSASSGTGSHNEQFF.

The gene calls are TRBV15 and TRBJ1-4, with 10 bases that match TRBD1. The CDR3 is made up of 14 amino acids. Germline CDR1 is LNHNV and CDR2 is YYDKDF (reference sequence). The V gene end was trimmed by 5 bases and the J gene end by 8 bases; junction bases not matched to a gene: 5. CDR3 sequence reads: CATSPGTGEEKLFF. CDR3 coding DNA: TGTGCCACCAGCCCCGGGACAGGGGAAGAAAAACTGTTTTTT.

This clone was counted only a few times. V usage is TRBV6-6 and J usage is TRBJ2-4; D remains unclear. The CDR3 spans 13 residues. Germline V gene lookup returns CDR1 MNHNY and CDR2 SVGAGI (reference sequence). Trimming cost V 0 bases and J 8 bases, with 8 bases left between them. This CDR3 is CASSYSSYDIQYF. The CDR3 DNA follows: TGTGCCAGCAGTTACTCCTCCTATGACATTCAGTACTTC.

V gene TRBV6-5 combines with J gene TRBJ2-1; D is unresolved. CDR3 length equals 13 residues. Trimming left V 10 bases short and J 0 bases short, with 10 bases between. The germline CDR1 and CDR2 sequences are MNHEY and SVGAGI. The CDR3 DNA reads TGTGCCACCCCCTCCCACTCCTACAATGAGCAGTTCTTC. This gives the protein CATPSHSYNEQFF.

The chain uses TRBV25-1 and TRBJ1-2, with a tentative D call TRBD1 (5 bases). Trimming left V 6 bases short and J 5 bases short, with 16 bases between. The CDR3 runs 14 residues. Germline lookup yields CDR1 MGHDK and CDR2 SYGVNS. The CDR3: CASRPGLDVYGYTF. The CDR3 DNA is TGTGCCAGCAGGCCGGGACTTGATGTGTATGGCTACACCTTC.

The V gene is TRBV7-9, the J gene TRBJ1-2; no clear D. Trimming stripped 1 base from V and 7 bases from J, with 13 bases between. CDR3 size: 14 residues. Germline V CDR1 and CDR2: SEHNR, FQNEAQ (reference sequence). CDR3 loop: CASSLVLARGGYTF. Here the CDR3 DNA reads TGTGCCAGCAGCTTAGTACTAGCGAGAGGTGGCTACACCTTC.

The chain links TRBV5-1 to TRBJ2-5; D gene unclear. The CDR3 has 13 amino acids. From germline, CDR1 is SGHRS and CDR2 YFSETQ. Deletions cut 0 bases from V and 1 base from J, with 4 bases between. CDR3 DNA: TGCGCCAGCAGCTTGGTACTCCAAGAGACCCAGTACTTC. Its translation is CASSLVLQETQYF.

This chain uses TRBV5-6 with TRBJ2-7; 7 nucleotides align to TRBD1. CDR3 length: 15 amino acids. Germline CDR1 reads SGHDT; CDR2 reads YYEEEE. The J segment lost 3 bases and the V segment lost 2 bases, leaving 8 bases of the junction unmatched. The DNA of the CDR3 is TGTGCCAGCAGCTTCGGGACAGCCTATTTCTACGAGCAGTACTTC. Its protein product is CASSFGTAYFYEQYF. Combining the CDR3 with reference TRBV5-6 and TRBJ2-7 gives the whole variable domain DAGVTQSPTHLIKTRGQQVTLRCSPKSGHDTVSWYQQALGQGPQFIFQYYEEEERQRGNFPDRFSGHQFPNYSSELNVNALLLGDSALYLCASSFGTAYFYEQYFGPGTRLTVT.

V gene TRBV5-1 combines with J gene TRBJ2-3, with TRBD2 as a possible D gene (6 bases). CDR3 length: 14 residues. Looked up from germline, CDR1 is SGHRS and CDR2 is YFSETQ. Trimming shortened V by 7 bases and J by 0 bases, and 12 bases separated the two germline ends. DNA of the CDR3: TGCGCCAGCCGTAGCGGAACTAGCACAGATACGCAGTATTTT. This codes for CASRSGTSTDTQYF.

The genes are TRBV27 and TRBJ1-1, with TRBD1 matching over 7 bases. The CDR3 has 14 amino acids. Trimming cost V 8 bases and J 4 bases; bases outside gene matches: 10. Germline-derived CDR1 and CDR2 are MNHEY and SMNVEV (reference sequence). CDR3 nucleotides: TGTGCCAGCCGATCGTACAGGGGACCCACTGAAGCTTTCTTT. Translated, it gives CASRSYRGPTEAFF.

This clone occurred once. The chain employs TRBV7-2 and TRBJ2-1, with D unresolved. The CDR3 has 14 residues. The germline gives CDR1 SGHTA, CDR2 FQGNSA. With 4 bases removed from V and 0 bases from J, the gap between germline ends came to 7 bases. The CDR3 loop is CASSSPRSYNEQFF. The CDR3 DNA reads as TGTGCCAGCAGCTCACCCCGCTCCTACAATGAGCAGTTCTTC.

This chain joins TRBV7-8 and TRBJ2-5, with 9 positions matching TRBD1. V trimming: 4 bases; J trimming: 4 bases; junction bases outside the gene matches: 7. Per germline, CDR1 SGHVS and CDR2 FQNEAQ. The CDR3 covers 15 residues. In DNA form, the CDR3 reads TGTGCCAGCAGCTCAAACAGGGGGCTTTCAGAGACCCAGTACTTC. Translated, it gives CASSSNRGLSETQYF.

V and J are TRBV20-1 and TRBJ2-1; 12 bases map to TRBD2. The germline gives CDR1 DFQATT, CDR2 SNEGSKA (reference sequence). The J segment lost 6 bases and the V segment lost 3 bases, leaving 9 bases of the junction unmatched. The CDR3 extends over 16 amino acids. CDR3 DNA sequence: TGCAGTGCTAGTAAGACTAGCGGGGGCCGTGGCAATGAGCAGTTCTTC. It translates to CSASKTSGGRGNEQFF.

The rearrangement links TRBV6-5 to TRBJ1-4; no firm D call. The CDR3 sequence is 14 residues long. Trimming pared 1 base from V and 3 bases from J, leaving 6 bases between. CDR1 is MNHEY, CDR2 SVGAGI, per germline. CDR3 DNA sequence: TGTGCCAGCAGTTACTACTCCCCTAATGAAAAACTGTTTTTT. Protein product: CASSYYSPNEKLFF.

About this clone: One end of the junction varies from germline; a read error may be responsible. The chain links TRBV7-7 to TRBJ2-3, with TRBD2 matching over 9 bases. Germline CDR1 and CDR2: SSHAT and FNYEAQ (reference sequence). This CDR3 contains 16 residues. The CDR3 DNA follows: TGTGCTAGCAGCTCAGGGGCGCTAGCGGGAACAGATACGCAGTATTTT. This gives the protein CASSSGALAGTDTQYF.

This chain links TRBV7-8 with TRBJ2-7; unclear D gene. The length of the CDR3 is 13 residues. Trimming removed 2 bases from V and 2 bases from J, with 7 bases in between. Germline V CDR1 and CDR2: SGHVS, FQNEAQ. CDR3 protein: CASSLSWAYEQYF. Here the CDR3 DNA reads TGTGCCAGCAGCTTATCATGGGCCTACGAGCAGTACTTC.

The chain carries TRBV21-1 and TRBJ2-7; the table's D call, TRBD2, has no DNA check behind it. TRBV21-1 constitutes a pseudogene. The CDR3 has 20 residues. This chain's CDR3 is CASSKEVGREISIWSYEQYF. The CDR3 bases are TGTGCCAGCAGCAAAGAAGTCGGGCGGGAGATATCGATTTGGTCCTACGAGCAGTACTTC.